Listed below are T cell receptor beta chains from one sample, sequenced in a study of T cell repertoires in cytomegalovirus infection. One entry per CDR3 protein results from TCRdb running MiXCR on the reads. The sample shows about 530,000 distinct CDR3 sequences, around 27% of them seen only once. Sequenced: PBMCs. Receptor source: a human donor in good health (CMV status not recorded). Some clones in this sample may be carry-over from other donors' samples. The CDR3 runs from the conserved cysteine through the conserved F or W. Each record gives: V gene, clone size, D gene, J gene, CDR3 protein, CDR3 DNA. D genes are given only for firm matches. Only part of the rows carry a size: once, few, many, or a class if the clone is expanded.

>TRBV12-3/TRBV12-4|-|TRBD2|TRBJ2-5
CASSPRVAGGQETQYF
TGTGCCAGCAGTCCTCGGGTAGCGGGAGGCCAAGAGACCCAGTACTTC
>TRBV7-2|many|TRBD1|TRBJ2-7
CASSRDRGWEQYF
TGTGCCAGCAGCCGCGACAGGGGGTGGGAGCAGTACTTC
>TRBV15|-|-|TRBJ2-7
CATSRELASYEQYF
TGTGCCACCAGCAGAGAACTAGCTTCCTACGAGCAGTACTTC
>TRBV23-1|few|TRBD1|TRBJ2-2
CASSQRTGRTGELFF
TGCGCCAGCAGTCAACGGACAGGGCGGACCGGGGAGCTGTTTTTT
>TRBV7-8|few|-|TRBJ2-3
CASKHLEDLTDTQYF
TGTGCCAGCAAGCACCTTGAGGACCTCACAGATACGCAGTATTTT
>TRBV6-2/TRBV6-3|few|-|TRBJ1-1
CASSYSAVNTEAFF
TGTGCCAGCAGTTACTCGGCAGTGAACACTGAAGCTTTCTTT
>TRBV7-2|-|-|TRBJ1-6
CASRKVVDYNSPLHF
TGTGCCAGCAGAAAAGTGGTGGATTATAATTCACCCCTCCACTTT
>TRBV12-3/TRBV12-4|-|-|TRBJ1-2
CASSLDSTPIYGYTF
TGTGCCAGCAGTTTGGACAGCACCCCTATCTATGGCTACACCTTC
>TRBV12-3/TRBV12-4|few|-|TRBJ2-1
CASSLDSGVKEQFF
TGTGCCAGCAGTTTAGATAGCGGCGTTAAGGAGCAGTTCTTC
>TRBV27|-|TRBD2|TRBJ2-5
CASGLPTGGAGSRSQYF
TGTGCCAGCGGCCTGCCGACGGGAGGGGCGGGTTCAAGGTCCCAGTACTTC
>TRBV18|-|-|TRBJ1-1
CASSPRDLTEAFF
TGTGCCAGCTCACCCAGGGACCTCACTGAAGCTTTCTTT
>TRBV10-1|many|-|TRBJ1-1
CASSEYRTGFGEAFF
TGCGCCAGCAGTGAGTATCGCACAGGGTTTGGTGAAGCTTTCTTT
>TRBV29-1|-|-|TRBJ1-2
CSATGIDYGYTF
TGCAGCGCAACAGGTATCGACTATGGCTACACCTTC
>TRBV20-1|-|-|TRBJ1-5
CSARESGRNQPQHF
TGCAGTGCTAGAGAATCAGGACGCAATCAGCCCCAGCATTTT
>TRBV7-2|many|-|TRBJ2-7
CASSFASYEQYF
TGTGCCAGCAGCTTCGCAAGCTACGAGCAGTACTTC
>TRBV12-3/TRBV12-4|few|TRBD1|TRBJ2-4
CASSQSPGQGTGGNIQYF
TGTGCCAGCAGTCAGAGTCCGGGACAGGGAACTGGAGGAAACATTCAGTACTTC
>TRBV7-6|few|-|TRBJ2-3
CASSPTVAGTTDTQYF
TGTGCCAGCAGCCCAACTGTTGCGGGGACCACAGATACGCAGTATTTT
>TRBV7-2|many|-|TRBJ2-1
CASSLFGGGGNNEQFF
TGTGCCAGCAGCTTGTTCGGGGGCGGAGGCAACAATGAGCAGTTCTTC
>TRBV10-3|-|-|TRBJ1-2
CAISEVVDHGYTF
TGTGCCATCAGTGAGGTAGTAGATCATGGCTACACCTTC
>TRBV11-2|-|TRBD1|TRBJ2-7
CASSFSPGQGYEQYF
TGTGCCAGCAGCTTTTCTCCGGGACAGGGCTACGAGCAGTACTTC
>TRBV20-1|-|TRBD1|TRBJ1-1
CSARDNGQGFVTEAFF
TGCAGTGCTAGAGATAACGGACAGGGGTTTGTTACTGAAGCTTTCTTT
>TRBV7-6|many|TRBD1|TRBJ2-4
CASSPEQGSNIQYF
TGTGCCAGCAGCCCAGAACAGGGGTCGAACATTCAGTACTTC
>TRBV6-6|-|-|TRBJ2-1
CASSSPAVGPPSNTYNEQFF
TGTGCCAGCAGTTCCCCCGCGGTTGGACCCCCGTCGAACACCTACAATGAGCAGTTCTTC
>TRBV28|few|-|TRBJ2-3
CASSALLWTDTQYF
TGTGCCAGCAGCGCATTACTGTGGACAGATACGCAGTATTTT
>TRBV28|few|TRBD1|TRBJ2-7
CASSWTGQGAHEQYF
TGTGCCAGCAGTTGGACTGGGCAGGGGGCCCACGAGCAGTACTTC
>TRBV7-9|many|-|TRBJ1-2
CASSLALSYGYTF
TGTGCCAGCAGCTTAGCGCTGAGCTATGGCTACACCTTC
>TRBV5-3|once|TRBD1|TRBJ2-1
CARSAGQGDYNEQFF
TGTGCCAGAAGCGCTGGACAGGGGGACTACAATGAGCAGTTCTTC
>TRBV7-9|-|TRBD2|TRBJ2-1
CASSLAGAGYNEQFF
TGTGCCAGCAGCTTGGCGGGAGCAGGGTACAATGAGCAGTTCTTC
>TRBV25-1|many|TRBD2|TRBJ2-7
CASSDLAGVGYEQYF
TGTGCCAGCAGTGATCTAGCGGGAGTTGGCTACGAGCAGTACTTC
>TRBV12-5|-|-|TRBJ1-3
CASGLKQGGGNTIYF
TGTGCTAGTGGTTTGAAACAGGGAGGCGGAAACACCATATATTTT
>TRBV28|few|-|TRBJ2-4
CASSGPPPFLAKNIQYF
TGTGCCAGCAGTGGCCCCCCCCCATTTTTAGCCAAAAACATTCAGTACTTC
>TRBV2|few|-|TRBJ1-1
CASSVFFRTEAFF
TGTGCCAGCAGTGTATTCTTCAGGACTGAAGCTTTCTTT